Below, one T cell receptor beta chain is given with its context. Its antigen is not identified. A read error may produce the germline difference seen at one junction end. TCR templates numbering some 100,000 were assayed per sample. The method was immunoSEQ multiplex PCR; TCRdb's version includes in-frame clones alone and lacks a portion of them. The table lists approximately 110,000 clones, under 95% of them singletons, with 0.25% to 0.35% in the top ten. The sample originates from a study of siplizumab effects on memory and regulatory T cells. Study-wide results and limits: Naive or memory phenotype was unassignable for roughly 75-96% of proliferating CD4+ or CD8+ clones. No functional test confirmed suppression by proliferating siplizumab-culture Tregs. Reactions containing siplizumab showed mappable alloreactive CD4+ clones averaging roughly 70% Treg-derived, versus roughly 30% in controls.

The CDR3 sequence is 13 residues long. Germline loops: CDR1 SNHLY, CDR2 FYNNEI. Sequencing was done on a sample of CD4+ T cells sorted from blood. The clonotype originates from a human donor in good health. This chain joins TRBV2 and TRBJ2-5, with D maybe TRBD2 (5 bases). CDR3 DNA sequence: TGTGCCAGCAACGGGGAAATCCAAGAGGCCCAGTACTTC. Translated, it gives CASNGEIQEAQYF.